Reported below is one TCR beta chain. Its antigen is undetermined. This sample was taken from a study of shared clonotypes between healthy human individuals. Study findings and constraints: Estimated richness was generally greater in naive than memory subsets. Rarefaction showed sorted-subset sequencing was incomplete despite large depth.

Germline V gene sequence: CDR1 SGDLS, CDR2 YYNGEE. V was pared by 0 bases and J by 0 bases, with 14 bases between. The CDR3 runs 17 residues. This was a deep-level run. For sorted subsets, about 200 ng DNA per replicate equaled about 31,000 T cell genomes. Sequencing used immunoSEQ multiplex PCR; TCRdb keeps in-frame clones, though not all of them. The sample contains 2 million to 3 million clones, roughly nine tenths of which appear only once. This TCR came from a man younger than 35 in good health. The V call is TRBV9, the J call TRBJ2-3; no clear D. Sequencing input: naive CD4+ T cells sorted from blood. Regarding subset: CD45RA+ positively selected. CDR3 in amino acids: CASSVGGRFKSTDTQYF. Written as DNA, the CDR3 is TGTGCCAGCAGCGTAGGGGGTAGGTTTAAGAGCACAGATACGCAGTATTTT.